These 9 T cell receptor beta chains were sequenced from one sample in a study of T cells in pancreatic ductal adenocarcinoma. Surgery without prior neoadjuvant therapy was the treatment of the selected pancreatic ductal adenocarcinoma patients. Produced via immunoSEQ multiplex PCR; TCRdb's table is partial and in-frame only. Of around 9,000 clones in the sample, 67% were seen once. The sample consisted of pancreatic tumor tissue. Receptor source: a human donor with pancreatic ductal adenocarcinoma.

J is TRBJ2-1 and V is TRBV7-9, with 8 bases that match TRBD2. Germline V gives CDR1 SEHNR, CDR2 FQNEAQ (reference sequence). Trimming took 2 bases from V and 3 from J; bases not matched to a gene: 6. The CDR3 length is 16 residues. CDR3 DNA sequence: TGTGCCAGCAGCTTAACGGGGGGGTTACGCTACAATGAGCAGTTCTTC. Translated: CASSLTGGLRYNEQFF.

The chain has TRBV27 and TRBJ1-1, with 7 bases identical to TRBD1. This CDR3 is built from 13 residues. Germline V gives CDR1 MNHEY, CDR2 SMNVEV (reference sequence). The V and J ends lost 5 bases and 6 bases, in that order; junction bases with no gene match: 6. CDR3 in amino acids: CASSPTGIAEAFF. The CDR3 nucleotides are TGTGCCAGCAGTCCGACAGGGATCGCTGAAGCTTTCTTT.

This sequence joins TRBV28 and TRBJ1-1; 7 bases align to TRBD1. The CDR3 is 15 residues long. CDR1 is MDHEN, CDR2 SYDVKM, per germline. V shed 7 bases and J 0 bases; nucleotides not matched to a gene: 8. The CDR3 coding sequence is TGTGCCAGCATCACCAACCAGGGGGTGAACACTGAAGCTTTCTTT. This gives the protein CASITNQGVNTEAFF.

The chain joins TRBV5-5 to TRBJ1-1; 10 nucleotides align to TRBD1. This CDR3 comprises 13 residues. The V gene end was trimmed by 7 bases and the J gene end by 6 bases; junction bases not matched to a gene: 6. Germline CDR1 reads SGHKS; CDR2 reads YYEKEE (reference sequence). Written as DNA, the CDR3 is TGTGCCAGCTCCGGACAGGGGGTATCTGAAGCTTTCTTT. This encodes CASSGQGVSEAFF.

This clone has a handful of counts. This rearrangement joins TRBV11-3 to TRBJ1-1, with D maybe TRBD1 (5 bases). Trimming cost V 5 bases and J 0 bases, with 10 bases left between them. The CDR3 spans 14 residues. Germline CDR1 SGHNT, CDR2 YENEEA. CDR3 sequence: CASSPGGVNTEAFF. CDR3 DNA sequence: TGTGCCAGCAGCCCCGGGGGGGTGAACACTGAAGCTTTCTTT.

The chain recombines TRBV18 with TRBJ2-3; D unresolved. V was clipped by 5 bases and J by 1 base, with 16 bases between them. This CDR3 is built from 16 residues. Germline V gene data show CDR1 as KGHSH and CDR2 as LQKENI. DNA for the CDR3: TGTGCCAGCTCAGTCGGTGCGGCTGGGGGCACAGATACGCAGTATTTT. It translates to CASSVGAAGGTDTQYF.

This clone has a handful of counts. J is TRBJ1-3 and V is TRBV2; perhaps TRBD1 as D (5 bases). Trimming took off 7 bases at V and 0 bases at J, with 10 bases between the two ends. The CDR3 contains 14 residues. Germline loops: CDR1 SNHLY, CDR2 FYNNEI. CDR3 in DNA: TGTGCCAGCACTGGGGGGAGCTCTGGAAACACCATATATTTT. It specifies CASTGGSSGNTIYF.

The chain carries TRBV5-1 and TRBJ2-5; D is ambiguous. The germline CDR1 and CDR2 sequences are SGHRS and YFSETQ. Trimming cost V 3 bases and J 1 base, with 10 bases left between them. The CDR3 contains 14 residues. For the CDR3, the DNA is TGCGCCAGCAGCTATTTACAGTCCCAAGAGACCCAGTACTTC. Translated: CASSYLQSQETQYF.

This clone was seen a few times. This chain connects TRBV10-3 to TRBJ2-7; 8 nucleotides line up with TRBD1. Losses at the gene ends were 5 bases for V and 7 bases for J; bases not matched to a gene: 4. Germline values: CDR1 ENHRY, CDR2 SYGVKD. This CDR3 is built from 12 residues. The CDR3 DNA sequence: TGTGCCATCAGTCCCGGACAGGGAGAGCAGTACTTC. Protein: CAISPGQGEQYF.